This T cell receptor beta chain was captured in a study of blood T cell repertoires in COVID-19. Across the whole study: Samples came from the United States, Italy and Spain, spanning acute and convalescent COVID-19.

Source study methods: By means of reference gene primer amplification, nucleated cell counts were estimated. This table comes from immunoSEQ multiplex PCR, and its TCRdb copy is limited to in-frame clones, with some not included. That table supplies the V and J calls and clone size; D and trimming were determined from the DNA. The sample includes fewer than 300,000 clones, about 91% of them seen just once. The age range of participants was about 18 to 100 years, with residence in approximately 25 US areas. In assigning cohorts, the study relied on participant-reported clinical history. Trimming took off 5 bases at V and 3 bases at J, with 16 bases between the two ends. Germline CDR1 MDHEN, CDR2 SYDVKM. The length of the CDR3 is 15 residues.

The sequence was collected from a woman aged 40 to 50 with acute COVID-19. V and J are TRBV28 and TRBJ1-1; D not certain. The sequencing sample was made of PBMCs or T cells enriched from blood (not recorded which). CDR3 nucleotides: TGTGCCAGCAGTCCCCATTCAGTACGTTACACTGAAGCTTTCTTT. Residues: CASSPHSVRYTEAFF.